What follows is one TCR beta chain and its context. Antigen unknown. In germline, CDR1 is SNHLY, CDR2 FYNNEI. The CDR3 spans 13 residues. V lost 1 base, J lost 6 bases, and 10 bases lay in between. The PCR employed 60 Vbeta primers together with 13 Jbeta primers. Sequencing was performed with immunoSEQ multiplex PCR; in TCRdb, only in-frame clones are kept and a portion is missing. This sample's table reports about 170,000 clones. The data were obtained in a study of cytomegalovirus exposure and HLA in healthy donors. The wider study: A prior study identified 110 million or so unique TCR beta sequences from roughly 170 million T cells. Study results and limitations: Among donors in an Asian-associated ancestry cluster, a later analysis reportedly found fewer N-insertions than the roughly 610-donor mean. Serostatus for CMV was the only available immune exposure information. According to the study, around 160 TCR beta chains were cytomegalovirus-associated.

This clonotype was obtained from a woman aged 18-29 years in good health and CMV-seropositive. The J gene is TRBJ2-7, the V gene TRBV2, with a tentative D call TRBD1 (5 bases). What was sequenced was PBMCs. The CDR3 reads CASSEEADSEQYF. The DNA for the CDR3 is TGTGCCAGCAGTGAAGAGGCAGACAGCGAGCAGTACTTC.